These 10 T cell receptor beta chains share one sample of origin, sequenced in a study of blood T cell repertoires in COVID-19. Measured with immunoSEQ multiplex PCR; TCRdb has only the in-frame clones, and not every one. The sample lists some 69,000 clones, 79% occurring once. Sequenced: peripheral blood. The receptors were sampled from a human donor in a cohort sampled during active COVID-19.

CDR3 DNA: TGTGCCAGCAGCGTCGACAGCTTATATAATGAAAAACTGTTTTTT. This codes for CASSVDSLYNEKLFF. The J gene is TRBJ1-4, the V gene TRBV9, with D perhaps TRBD1 (5 bases). The V gene's germline CDR1 is SGDLS and CDR2 YYNGEE. The CDR3 is 15 residues long. V lost 2 bases and J lost 4, with 12 bases in between.

The CDR3 protein is CASSLLGVEAFF. The CDR3 DNA is TGTGCCAGCAGCTTACTAGGAGTTGAAGCTTTCTTT. The V call is TRBV7-8, the J call TRBJ1-1; D call uncertain. V was clipped by 2 bases and J by 7 bases, with 8 bases between them. Looked up from germline, CDR1 is SGHVS and CDR2 is FQNEAQ. The CDR3 sequence is 12 residues long. Full variable domain (remainder filled in from reference TRBV7-8 and TRBJ1-1): GAGVSQSPRYKVAKRGQDVALRCDPISGHVSLFWYQQALGQGPEFLTYFQNEAQLDKSGLPSDRFFAERPEGSVSTLKIQRTQQEDSAVYLCASSLLGVEAFFGQGTRLTVV.

The V call is TRBV6-5, the J call TRBJ1-1, with 7 bases lining up with TRBD1. This CDR3 spans 14 amino acids. The trim removed 7 bases at V and 7 bases at J, leaving 12 bases unmatched. Per the germline V gene, CDR1 is MNHEY and CDR2 is SVGAGI. The CDR3 nucleotides read TGTGCCAGCATCCTAGACAGGGTGGTTCTTGAAGCTTTCTTT. Amino acid sequence: CASILDRVVLEAFF.

The chain links TRBV18 to TRBJ1-5, with D maybe TRBD1 (6 bases). CDR3 length: 14 residues. Germline lookup yields CDR1 KGHSH and CDR2 LQKENI. The V end lost 2 bases, the J end lost 6 bases, and 11 bases lay between the germline ends. CDR3 residues: CASSPGGGIQPQHF. The DNA of the CDR3 is TGTGCCAGCTCACCAGGGGGCGGAATTCAGCCCCAGCATTTT.

This chain uses TRBV28 with TRBJ1-4; D unresolved. With 10 bases removed from V and 7 bases from J, the gap between germline ends came to 19 bases. The CDR3 is 14 amino acids. Looked up from germline, CDR1 is MDHEN and CDR2 is SYDVKM. CDR3 bases: TGTGCCACACGGGGATGGACCAAGGGTGAAAAACTGTTTTTT. Its protein is CATRGWTKGEKLFF. The variable domain in full, with the rest retrieved from reference TRBV28 and TRBJ1-4, is DVKVTQSSRYLVKRTGEKVFLECVQDMDHENMFWYRQDPGLGLRLIYFSYDVKMKEKGDIPEGYSVSREKKERFSLILESASTNQTSMYLCATRGWTKGEKLFFGSGTQLSVL.

This clone was found once. The V and J genes are TRBV19 and TRBJ2-5, with D perhaps TRBD2 (5 bases). V lost 6 bases and J lost 4, with 18 bases in between. This CDR3 has 15 amino acids. Germline CDR1 is LNHDA and CDR2 is SQIVND (reference sequence). The CDR3 sequence is CASSASEGTGETQYF. In nucleotides, the CDR3 is TGTGCCAGTAGCGCAAGTGAGGGAACGGGAGAGACCCAGTACTTC.

The chain couples TRBV19 to TRBJ2-5, with D possibly TRBD1 on 6 matching bases. This CDR3 comprises 13 residues. CDR1 LNHDA and CDR2 SQIVND come from the germline V gene (reference sequence). The V end lost 7 bases, the J end lost 5 bases, and 14 bases lay between the germline ends. CDR3 amino acids: CASKPGAAETQYF. As DNA, the CDR3 is TGTGCCAGTAAGCCAGGGGCCGCCGAGACCCAGTACTTC.

This rearrangement joins TRBV6-2 or TRBV6-3 to TRBJ2-3, with TRBD2 as a possible D gene (6 bases). This CDR3 is built from 13 residues. Germline V gene sequence: CDR1 MNHEY, CDR2 SVGEGT. The germline V and J ends were trimmed by 5 bases and 4 bases, with 10 bases remaining between them. The CDR3, as DNA: TGTGCCAGCAGTATCGGGAGAGCAGATACGCAGTATTTT. Its translation: CASSIGRADTQYF.

This clone was counted at least ten times. The V gene is TRBV6-1, the J gene TRBJ1-5; weak D call: TRBD1 (6 bases). The CDR3 has 14 amino acids. V lost 1 base and J lost 5, with 9 bases in between. Germline values: CDR1 MNHNS, CDR2 SASEGT. As DNA, the CDR3 is TGTGCCAGCAGTGAAGTCAGGGGTCATCAGCCCCAGCATTTT. Translation: CASSEVRGHQPQHF.

V is TRBV2 and J is TRBJ2-7; D is possibly TRBD2 (5 bases). This CDR3 has 14 amino acids. The V gene lost 10 bases and the J gene lost 5 bases, with 21 bases spanning the gap. Per the germline V gene, CDR1 is SNHLY and CDR2 is FYNNEI. CDR3 coding DNA: TGTGCCAACCGCTCCCCCGGGGAACTCAACGAGCAGTACTTC. Residues: CANRSPGELNEQYF.